The 27 T cell receptor beta chains presented below share a single source sample, sequenced in a study of cytotoxic CD8 clonotypes in ibrutinib-treated CLL. Assay: immunoSEQ multiplex PCR; the TCRdb copy retains only in-frame clones and omits some. Of 130,000 to 150,000 clones listed, around three quarters were seen once; the top ten hold 9.5% to 15%. This specimen was PBMCs, taken after 12 months of ibrutinib treatment. All receptors derive from a human donor with chronic lymphocytic leukemia.

The chain combines TRBV10-2 with TRBJ2-7, with 10 positions matching TRBD2. From germline, CDR1 is WSHSY and CDR2 SAAADI. The CDR3 is 15 amino acids. After removal of 6 bases from V and 1 base from J, the junction contained 6 bases not matched to a gene. CDR3 loop: CASRFGLAESYEQYF. CDR3 bases: TGCGCCAGCAGATTCGGACTAGCGGAATCCTACGAGCAGTACTTC.

V usage is TRBV15 and J usage is TRBJ1-1; D is uncertain. The germline gives CDR1 LNHNV, CDR2 YYDKDF (reference sequence). The CDR3 spans 15 residues. V was pared by 0 bases and J by 4 bases, with 12 bases between. CDR3 in amino acids: CATSRDLGGPTEAFF. Written as DNA, the CDR3 is TGTGCCACCAGCAGAGATTTAGGAGGGCCCACTGAAGCTTTCTTT.

The V call is TRBV15, the J call TRBJ2-3; 11 nucleotides align to TRBD2. Germline V gives CDR1 LNHNV, CDR2 YYDKDF (reference sequence). V lost 0 bases to trimming and J lost 11 bases; unmatched junction nucleotides: 4. The CDR3 consists of 14 residues. For the CDR3, the DNA is TGTGCCACCAGCAGAGATTCGCTAGCGGGAGGGCAGTATTTT. Protein sequence: CATSRDSLAGGQYF.

The chain carries TRBV5-6 and TRBJ2-7; 9 bases align to TRBD1. Germline loops: CDR1 SGHDT, CDR2 YYEEEE. V lost 0 bases to trimming and J lost 4 bases; unmatched junction nucleotides: 5. CDR3 size: 15 residues. The CDR3 region is CASSLAGTGSYEQYF. CDR3 DNA: TGTGCCAGCAGCTTGGCCGGGACAGGGTCTTACGAGCAGTACTTC.

V gene TRBV13 combines with J gene TRBJ2-5; D not certain. V was clipped by 5 bases and J by 2 bases, with 9 bases between them. The CDR3 runs to 13 residues. Germline V CDR1 and CDR2: PRHDT, FYEKMQ (reference sequence). CDR3: CASSREPQETQYF. Here the CDR3 DNA reads TGTGCCAGCAGCCGCGAACCGCAAGAGACCCAGTACTTC.

The gene calls are TRBV19 and TRBJ1-5; 7 bases map to TRBD1. The ends lost 5 bases at V and 6 bases at J; junction bases unmatched: 10. This CDR3 has 15 residues. Germline-derived CDR1 and CDR2 are LNHDA and SQIVND (reference sequence). This CDR3 reads CASSRRQGLSQPQHF. The CDR3 DNA is TGTGCCAGTAGTCGCCGACAGGGTTTAAGTCAGCCCCAGCATTTT. Looking up the rest from reference TRBV19 and TRBJ1-5 gives the full variable domain: DGGITQSPKYLFRKEGQNVTLSCEQNLNHDAMYWYRQDPGQGLRLIYYSQIVNDFQKGDIAEGYSVSREKKESFPLTVTSAQKNPTAFYLCASSRRQGLSQPQHFGDGTRLSIL.

This clone came up once. The chain has TRBV5-1 and TRBJ2-7, with TRBD2 matching 10 bases. The germline V gene encodes CDR1 SGHRS and CDR2 YFSETQ. J was trimmed by 2 bases and V by 3 bases; bases with no gene match: 5. The CDR3 consists of 15 residues. The CDR3 spells CASSSSGRVTYEQYF. CDR3 nucleotides: TGCGCCAGCAGCTCAAGCGGGAGGGTGACCTACGAGCAGTACTTC.

V gene TRBV4-3 combines with J gene TRBJ1-1, with D perhaps matching TRBD1 (6 bases). The ends were cut back, 0 bases at V and 1 base at J, with 15 bases in the middle. Germline CDR1 LGHNA, CDR2 YSLEER. The CDR3 runs 17 residues. CDR3 region: CASSQELGPGANTEAFF. In nucleotides, the CDR3 is TGCGCCAGCAGCCAAGAGCTTGGGCCGGGGGCGAACACTGAAGCTTTCTTT.

The chain recombines TRBV20-1 with TRBJ1-2, with unresolved D. The ends were cut back, 2 bases at V and 7 bases at J, with 8 bases in the middle. Germline CDR1 reads DFQATT; CDR2 reads SNEGSKA (reference sequence). The CDR3 is 11 amino acids. The CDR3 sequence is CSARYGVGYTF. The CDR3 nucleotides read TGCAGTGCTAGATACGGTGTTGGCTACACCTTC.

The CDR3 reads CASSPGRASGKETQYF. For the CDR3, the DNA is TGTGCCAGCAGCCCTGGTAGGGCCAGCGGGAAAGAGACCCAGTACTTC. The chain links TRBV7-9 to TRBJ2-5, with 7 bases aligning to TRBD2. Germline trimming cut 5 bases from V and 3 bases from J; bases unmatched to any gene: 12. From germline, CDR1 is SEHNR and CDR2 FQNEAQ (reference sequence). This CDR3 has 16 residues.

This chain connects TRBV4-1 to TRBJ1-5, with D perhaps matching TRBD1 (5 bases). CDR3 size: 14 residues. V was shortened by 4 bases and J by 4 bases, with 11 bases between the two germline ends. The germline V gene encodes CDR1 MGHRA and CDR2 YSYEKL. For the CDR3, the DNA is TGCGCCAGCAGCCTAGACAGCCTAAATCAGCCCCAGCATTTT. This encodes CASSLDSLNQPQHF.

The chain couples TRBV6-6 to TRBJ2-5; possible D gene TRBD2, 6 bases. Germline CDR1 reads MNHNY; CDR2 reads SVGAGI (reference sequence). V was pared by 7 bases and J by 2 bases, with 20 bases between. The length of the CDR3 is 16 residues. CDR3 residues: CASTGPNFRGQETQYF. For the CDR3, the DNA is TGTGCCAGCACCGGCCCCAATTTTCGGGGGCAAGAGACCCAGTACTTC.

The chain carries TRBV11-2 and TRBJ2-7; D might be TRBD2 (6 bases). Germline V gives CDR1 SGHAT, CDR2 FQNNGV. Trimming removed 6 bases at V and 2 bases at J, with 17 bases between. The CDR3 sequence is 15 residues long. This CDR3 is CASRRIGGTPYEQYF. The CDR3 region has the DNA TGTGCCAGCAGAAGAATCGGAGGGACTCCCTACGAGCAGTACTTC.

This sequence joins TRBV19 and TRBJ2-7, with 10 bases lining up with TRBD2. J was trimmed by 4 bases and V by 6 bases; bases with no gene match: 12. Germline CDR1 and CDR2: LNHDA and SQIVND (reference sequence). This CDR3 contains 16 residues. CDR3 in DNA: TGTGCCAGTAGCCCGGGCGGGCTAGCGGGAGCTTACGAGCAGTACTTC. Protein: CASSPGGLAGAYEQYF.

The rearrangement joins TRBV5-4 to TRBJ1-1; a possible D gene is TRBD1 (6 bases). V dropped 5 bases and J dropped 2 bases, with 19 bases sitting between them. The germline V gene encodes CDR1 SGHNT and CDR2 YYREEE (reference sequence). This CDR3 is built from 16 residues. Written as DNA, the CDR3 is TGTGCCAGCAGGGTGGGGGCGGGCCAGGGAAACACTGAAGCTTTCTTT. It is translated as CASRVGAGQGNTEAFF.

V gene TRBV5-6 combines with J gene TRBJ2-1, with 8 bases lining up with TRBD2. Germline V CDR1 and CDR2: SGHDT, YYEEEE. This CDR3 region has 16 residues. Trimming took 3 bases from V and 3 from J; bases not matched to a gene: 8. The CDR3 nucleotides read TGTGCCAGCAGCTCGGGGGACGGGAGGGTCTACAATGAGCAGTTCTTC. As protein: CASSSGDGRVYNEQFF.

This clone showed up just once. V and J are TRBV5-1 and TRBJ2-2; D unresolved. Germline CDR1 reads SGHRS; CDR2 reads YFSETQ. The CDR3 spans 15 residues. Between the trimmed V and J ends, which lost 3 bases and 0 bases, there was a span of 9 bases. DNA of the CDR3: TGCGCCAGCAGCTCCGAAGCCTCGAACACCGGGGAGCTGTTTTTT. Translated, it gives CASSSEASNTGELFF.

V and J are TRBV6-5 and TRBJ2-5; no reliable D call. This CDR3 has 12 residues. V was trimmed by 0 bases and J by 9 bases, leaving 8 bases between them. Germline lookup yields CDR1 MNHEY and CDR2 SVGAGI. CDR3 nucleotides: TGTGCCAGCAGTTACTCGTCCGGGTCCCAGTACTTC. Its protein product is CASSYSSGSQYF.

The CDR3, as DNA: TGTGCCAGCAGCCCCGGGACAGGGGCTGGTCAGCCCCAGCATTTT. Translation gives CASSPGTGAGQPQHF. The chain carries TRBV7-9 and TRBJ1-5, with TRBD1 identical over 10 bases. V lost 5 bases to trimming and J lost 6 bases; unmatched junction nucleotides: 7. Germline V lookup: CDR1 SEHNR, CDR2 FQNEAQ (reference sequence). There are 15 residues in the CDR3.

V usage is TRBV10-3 and J usage is TRBJ1-1, with 7 bases identical to TRBD1. CDR3 size: 17 residues. Germline-derived CDR1 and CDR2 are ENHRY and SYGVKD. Losses at the gene ends were 3 bases for V and 3 bases for J; bases not matched to a gene: 13. CDR3: CAISESRDSIEDTEAFF. The CDR3 nucleotides are TGTGCCATCAGTGAATCTCGGGACAGTATCGAAGACACTGAAGCTTTCTTT.

V is TRBV14 and J is TRBJ2-7, with D hard to call. The ends were cut back, 1 base at V and 3 bases at J, with 4 bases in the middle. The germline gives CDR1 SGHDN, CDR2 FVKESK. This CDR3 has 12 amino acids. The CDR3 is CASSQGVYEQYF. Here the CDR3 DNA reads TGTGCCAGCAGCCAAGGTGTCTACGAGCAGTACTTC.

This sequence joins TRBV5-4 and TRBJ1-3; 7 nucleotides match TRBD1. This CDR3 region has 16 residues. Germline loops: CDR1 SGHNT, CDR2 YYREEE (reference sequence). The J segment lost 2 bases and the V segment lost 4 bases, leaving 9 bases of the junction unmatched. The DNA for the CDR3 is TGTGCCAGCAGCGCATCCGGGACAGCAACTGGAAACACCATATATTTT. Translation gives CASSASGTATGNTIYF. The variable domain in full, with the rest retrieved from reference TRBV5-4 and TRBJ1-3, is ETGVTQSPTHLIKTRGQQVTLRCSSQSGHNTVSWYQQALGQGPQFIFQYYREEENGRGNFPPRFSGLQFPNYSSELNVNALELDDSALYLCASSASGTATGNTIYFGEGSWLTVV.

This clone was picked up a small number of times. The chain uses TRBV25-1 and TRBJ1-2, with no clear D. The CDR3 is made up of 14 amino acids. Trimming took off 6 bases at V and 3 bases at J, with 14 bases between the two ends. Germline CDR1 reads MGHDK; CDR2 reads SYGVNS. The DNA for the CDR3 is TGTGCCAGCAGGTCAAAGGGTCGGGACTATGGCTACACCTTC. It encodes CASRSKGRDYGYTF.

The chain combines TRBV7-9 with TRBJ2-4, with 9 bases identical to TRBD2. CDR1 SEHNR and CDR2 FQNEAQ come from the germline V gene (reference sequence). The CDR3 has 16 amino acids. Trimming removed 5 bases from V and 3 bases from J; junction bases left unmatched: 8. CDR3 residues: CASSIQREDDKNIQYF. For the CDR3, the DNA is TGTGCCAGCAGCATCCAGCGGGAGGACGACAAAAACATTCAGTACTTC.

CDR3 DNA: TGTGCCAGCAGCTCCAACTCCCTTATGTACGAGCAGTACTTC. Its protein product is CASSSNSLMYEQYF. The genes are TRBV5-5 and TRBJ2-7; the D is unclear. CDR3 size: 14 residues. The V gene's germline CDR1 is SGHKS and CDR2 YYEKEE (reference sequence). The V end was cut by 3 bases, the J end by 4 bases, with 14 bases between.

This chain joins TRBV6-6 and TRBJ2-1; weak D call: TRBD1 (6 bases). The germline gives CDR1 MNHNY, CDR2 SVGAGI (reference sequence). V was cut by 6 bases and J by 6 bases, with 9 bases left in between. CDR3 length: 12 residues. This CDR3 reads CASSQQGNEQFF. In DNA, the CDR3 is TGTGCCAGCAGCCAACAGGGCAATGAGCAGTTCTTC.

The CDR3 DNA reads TGTGCCAGCAGTTACAGCGGGAGGGTCTACAATGAGCAGTTCTTC. Amino acid sequence: CASSYSGRVYNEQFF. The rearrangement uses TRBV6-5 and TRBJ2-1, with 10 bases lining up with TRBD2. With 2 bases clipped from V and 3 bases from J, the junction kept 1 base outside the gene matches. The CDR3 loop spans 15 amino acids. The germline V gene has CDR1 MNHEY and CDR2 SVGAGI.